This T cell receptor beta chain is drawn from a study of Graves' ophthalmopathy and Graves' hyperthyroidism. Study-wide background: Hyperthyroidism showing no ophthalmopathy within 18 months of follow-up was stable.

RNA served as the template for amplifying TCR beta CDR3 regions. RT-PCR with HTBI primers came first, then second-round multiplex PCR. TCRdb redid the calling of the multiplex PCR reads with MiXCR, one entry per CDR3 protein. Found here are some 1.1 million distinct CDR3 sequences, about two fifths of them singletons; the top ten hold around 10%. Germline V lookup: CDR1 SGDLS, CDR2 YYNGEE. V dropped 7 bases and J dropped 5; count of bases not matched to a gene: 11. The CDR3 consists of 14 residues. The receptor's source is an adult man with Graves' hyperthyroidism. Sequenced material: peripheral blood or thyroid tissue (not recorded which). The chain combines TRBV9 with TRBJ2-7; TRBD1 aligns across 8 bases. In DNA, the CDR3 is TGTGCCAGCTCACAGAGACAGGGGTCGCACGAGCAGTACTTC. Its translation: CASSQRQGSHEQYF.